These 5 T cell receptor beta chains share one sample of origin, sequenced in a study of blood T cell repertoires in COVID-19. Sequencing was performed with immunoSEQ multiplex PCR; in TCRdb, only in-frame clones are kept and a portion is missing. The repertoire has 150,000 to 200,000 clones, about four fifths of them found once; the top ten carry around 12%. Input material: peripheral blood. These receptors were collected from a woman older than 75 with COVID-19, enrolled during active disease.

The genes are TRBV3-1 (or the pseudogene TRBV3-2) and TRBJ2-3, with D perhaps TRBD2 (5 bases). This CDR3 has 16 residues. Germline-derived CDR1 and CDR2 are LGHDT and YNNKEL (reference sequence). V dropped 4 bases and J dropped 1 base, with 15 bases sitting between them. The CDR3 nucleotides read TGTGCCAGCAGCCTCCACTACCTTAGCGGCACAGATACGCAGTATTTT. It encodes CASSLHYLSGTDTQYF.

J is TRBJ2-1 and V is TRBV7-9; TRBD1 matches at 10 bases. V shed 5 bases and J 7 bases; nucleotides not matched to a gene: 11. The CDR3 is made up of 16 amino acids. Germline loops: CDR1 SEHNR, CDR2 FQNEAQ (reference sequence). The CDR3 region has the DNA TGTGCCAGCAGCACGTGGGGGGGACAGGGGAGAAATGAGCAGTTCTTC. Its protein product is CASSTWGGQGRNEQFF. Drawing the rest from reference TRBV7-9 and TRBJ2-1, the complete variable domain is DTGVSQNPRHKITKRGQNVTFRCDPISEHNRLYWYRQTLGQGPEFLTYFQNEAQLEKSRLLSDRFSAERPKGSFSTLEIQRTEQGDSAMYLCASSTWGGQGRNEQFFGPGTRLTVL.

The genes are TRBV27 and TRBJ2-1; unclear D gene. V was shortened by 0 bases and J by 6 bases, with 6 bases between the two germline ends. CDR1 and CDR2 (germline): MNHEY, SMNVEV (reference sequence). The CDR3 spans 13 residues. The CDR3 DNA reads TGTGCCAGCAGTTTATCGCCGCGCAATGAGCAGTTCTTC. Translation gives CASSLSPRNEQFF.

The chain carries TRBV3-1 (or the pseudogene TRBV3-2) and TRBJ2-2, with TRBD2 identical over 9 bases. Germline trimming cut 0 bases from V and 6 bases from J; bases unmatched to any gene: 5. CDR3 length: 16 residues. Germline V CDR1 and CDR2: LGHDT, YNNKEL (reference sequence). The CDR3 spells CASSQDFSGSPGELFF. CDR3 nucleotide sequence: TGTGCCAGCAGCCAAGATTTTAGCGGGAGCCCCGGGGAGCTGTTTTTT.

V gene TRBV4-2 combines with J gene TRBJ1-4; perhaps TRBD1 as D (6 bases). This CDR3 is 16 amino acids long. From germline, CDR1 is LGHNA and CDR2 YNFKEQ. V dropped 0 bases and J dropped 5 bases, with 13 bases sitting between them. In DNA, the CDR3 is TGTGCCAGCAGCCAAGATGGTGGGCAGGGGAATGAAAAACTGTTTTTT. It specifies CASSQDGGQGNEKLFF.